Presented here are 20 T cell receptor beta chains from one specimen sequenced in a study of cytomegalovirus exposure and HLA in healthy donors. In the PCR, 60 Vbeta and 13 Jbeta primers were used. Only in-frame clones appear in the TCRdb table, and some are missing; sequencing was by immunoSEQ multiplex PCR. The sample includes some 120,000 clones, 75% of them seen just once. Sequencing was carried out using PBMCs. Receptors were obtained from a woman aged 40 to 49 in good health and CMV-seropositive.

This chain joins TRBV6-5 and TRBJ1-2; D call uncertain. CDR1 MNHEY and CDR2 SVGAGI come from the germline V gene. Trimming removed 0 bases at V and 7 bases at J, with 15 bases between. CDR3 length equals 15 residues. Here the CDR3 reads CASSYSRSGEGGYTF. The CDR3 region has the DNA TGTGCCAGCAGTTACTCGAGGAGCGGGGAGGGTGGCTACACCTTC.

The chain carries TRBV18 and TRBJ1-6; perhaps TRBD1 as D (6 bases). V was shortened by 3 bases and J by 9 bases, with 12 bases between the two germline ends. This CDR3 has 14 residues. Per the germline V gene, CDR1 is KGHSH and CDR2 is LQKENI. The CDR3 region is CASSPGQGGSPLHF. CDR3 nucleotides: TGTGCCAGCTCACCGGGACAAGGGGGTTCACCCCTCCACTTT.

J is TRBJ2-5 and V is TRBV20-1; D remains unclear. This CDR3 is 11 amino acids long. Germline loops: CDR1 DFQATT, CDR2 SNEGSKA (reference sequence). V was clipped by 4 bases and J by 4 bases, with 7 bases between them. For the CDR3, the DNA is TGCAGTGCTACTAGAGGAGAGACCCAGTACTTC. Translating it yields CSATRGETQYF.

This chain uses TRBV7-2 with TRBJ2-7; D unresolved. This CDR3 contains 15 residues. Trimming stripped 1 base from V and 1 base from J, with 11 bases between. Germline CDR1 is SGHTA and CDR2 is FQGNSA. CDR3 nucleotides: TGTGCCAGCAGCTTAGATATCGCGGCATCCTACGAGCAGTACTTC. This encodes CASSLDIAASYEQYF.

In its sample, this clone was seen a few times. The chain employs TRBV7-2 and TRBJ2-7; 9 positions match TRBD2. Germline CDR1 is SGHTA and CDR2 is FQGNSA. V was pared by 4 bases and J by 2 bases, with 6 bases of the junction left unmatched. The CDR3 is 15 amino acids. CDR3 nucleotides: TGTGCCAGCAGCTCGGGACTAGCACACGCCTACGAGCAGTACTTC. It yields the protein CASSSGLAHAYEQYF.

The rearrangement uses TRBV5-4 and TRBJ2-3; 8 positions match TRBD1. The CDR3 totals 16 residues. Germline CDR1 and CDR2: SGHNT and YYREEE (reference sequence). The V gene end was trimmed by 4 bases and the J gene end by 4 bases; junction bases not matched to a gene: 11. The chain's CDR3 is CASSRRTGKGADTQYF. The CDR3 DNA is TGTGCCAGCAGCCGTCGGACAGGGAAGGGTGCAGATACGCAGTATTTT.

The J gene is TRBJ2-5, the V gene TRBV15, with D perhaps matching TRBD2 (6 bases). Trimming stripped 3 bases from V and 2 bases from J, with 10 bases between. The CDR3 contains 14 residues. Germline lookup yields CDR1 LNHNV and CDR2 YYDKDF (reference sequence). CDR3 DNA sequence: TGTGCCACCAGCAGGGAGGGACTGCAAGAGACCCAGTACTTC. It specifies CATSREGLQETQYF.

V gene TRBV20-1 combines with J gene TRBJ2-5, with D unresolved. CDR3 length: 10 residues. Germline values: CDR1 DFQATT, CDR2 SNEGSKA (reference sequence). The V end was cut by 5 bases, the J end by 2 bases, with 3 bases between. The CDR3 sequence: CSAPQETQYF. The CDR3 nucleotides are TGCAGTGCTCCTCAAGAGACCCAGTACTTC.

DNA of the CDR3: TGTGCCAGCAGCGTAGCGGCAGGGAAGAATCAGCCCCAGCATTTT. As protein: CASSVAAGKNQPQHF. The chain uses TRBV9 and TRBJ1-5; maybe TRBD1 (5 bases). V lost 0 bases to trimming and J lost 4 bases, with 11 bases between them. CDR1 is SGDLS and CDR2 is YYNGEE in the germline V gene. This CDR3 is built from 15 residues.

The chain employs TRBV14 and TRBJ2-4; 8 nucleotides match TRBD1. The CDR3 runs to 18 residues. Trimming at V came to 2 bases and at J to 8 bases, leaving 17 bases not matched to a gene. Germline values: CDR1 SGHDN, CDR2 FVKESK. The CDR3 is CASSQSPGQGLPRDIQYF. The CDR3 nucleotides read TGTGCCAGCAGCCAAAGTCCAGGACAGGGTTTACCCAGAGACATTCAGTACTTC.

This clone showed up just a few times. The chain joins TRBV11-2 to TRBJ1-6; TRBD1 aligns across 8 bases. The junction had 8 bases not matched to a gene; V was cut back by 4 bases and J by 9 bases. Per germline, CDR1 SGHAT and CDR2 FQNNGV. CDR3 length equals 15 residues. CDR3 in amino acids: CASSSLRGQGSPLHF. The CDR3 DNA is TGTGCCAGCAGCTCTCTCAGGGGGCAAGGTTCACCCCTCCACTTT.

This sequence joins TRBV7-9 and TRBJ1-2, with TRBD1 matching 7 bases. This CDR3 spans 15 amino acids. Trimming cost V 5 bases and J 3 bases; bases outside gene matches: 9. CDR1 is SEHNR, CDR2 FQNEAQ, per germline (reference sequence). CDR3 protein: CASSEVGQNYYGYTF. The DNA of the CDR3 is TGTGCCAGCAGCGAAGTGGGACAGAACTACTATGGCTACACCTTC.

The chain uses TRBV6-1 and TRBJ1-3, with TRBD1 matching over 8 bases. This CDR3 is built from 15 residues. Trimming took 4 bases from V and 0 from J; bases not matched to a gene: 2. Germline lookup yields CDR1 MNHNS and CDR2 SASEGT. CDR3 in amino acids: CASSATGASGNTIYF. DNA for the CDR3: TGTGCCAGCAGTGCGACAGGGGCCTCTGGAAACACCATATATTTT.

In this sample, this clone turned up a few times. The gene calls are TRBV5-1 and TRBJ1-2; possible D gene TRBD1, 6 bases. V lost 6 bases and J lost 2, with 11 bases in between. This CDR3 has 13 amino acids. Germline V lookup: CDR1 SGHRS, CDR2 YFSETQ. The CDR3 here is CASIGQGNYGYTF. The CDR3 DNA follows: TGCGCCAGCATTGGTCAGGGGAACTATGGCTACACCTTC.

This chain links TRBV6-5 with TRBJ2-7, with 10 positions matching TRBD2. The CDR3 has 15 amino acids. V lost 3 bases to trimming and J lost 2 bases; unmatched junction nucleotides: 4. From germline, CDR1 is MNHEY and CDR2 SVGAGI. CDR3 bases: TGTGCCAGCAGTTATACCGGGACTAGCGCCTACGAGCAGTACTTC. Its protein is CASSYTGTSAYEQYF.

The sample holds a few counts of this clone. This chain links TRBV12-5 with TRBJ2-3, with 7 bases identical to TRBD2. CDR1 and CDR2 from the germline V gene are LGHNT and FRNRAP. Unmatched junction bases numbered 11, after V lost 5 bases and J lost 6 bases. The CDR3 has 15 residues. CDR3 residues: CASGAEWGGRDTQYF. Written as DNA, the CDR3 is TGTGCTAGTGGTGCTGAGTGGGGGGGAAGGGATACGCAGTATTTT. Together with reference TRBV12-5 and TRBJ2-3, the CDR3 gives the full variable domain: DARVTQTPRHKVTEMGQEVTMRCQPILGHNTVFWYRQTMMQGLELLAYFRNRAPLDDSGMPKDRFSAEMPDATLATLKIQPSEPRDSAVYFCASGAEWGGRDTQYFGPGTRLTVL.

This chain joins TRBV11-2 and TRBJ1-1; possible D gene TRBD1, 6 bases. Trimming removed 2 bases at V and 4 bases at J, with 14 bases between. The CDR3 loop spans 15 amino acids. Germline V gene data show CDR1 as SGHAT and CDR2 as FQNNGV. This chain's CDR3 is CASSLSGGGGTEAFF. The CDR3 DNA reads TGTGCCAGCAGCTTATCCGGGGGCGGGGGCACTGAAGCTTTCTTT.

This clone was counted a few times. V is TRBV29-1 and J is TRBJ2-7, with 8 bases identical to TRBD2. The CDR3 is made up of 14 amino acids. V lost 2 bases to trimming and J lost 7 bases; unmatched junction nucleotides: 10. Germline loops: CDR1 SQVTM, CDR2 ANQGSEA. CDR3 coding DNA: TGCAGCGTTGAATCTAACGAACGGGGGGGTGAGCAGTACTTC. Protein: CSVESNERGGEQYF.

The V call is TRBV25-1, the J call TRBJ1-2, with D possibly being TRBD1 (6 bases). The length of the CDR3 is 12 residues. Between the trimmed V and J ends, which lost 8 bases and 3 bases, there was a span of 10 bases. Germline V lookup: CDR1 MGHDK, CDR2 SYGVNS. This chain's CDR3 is CASSRTDYGYTF. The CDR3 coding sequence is TGTGCCAGCTCCCGGACAGACTATGGCTACACCTTC.

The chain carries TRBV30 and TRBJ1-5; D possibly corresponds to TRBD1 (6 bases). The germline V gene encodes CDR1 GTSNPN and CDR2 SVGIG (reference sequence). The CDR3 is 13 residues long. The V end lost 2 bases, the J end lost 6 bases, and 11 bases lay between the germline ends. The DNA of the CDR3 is TGTGCCTGGAGTCCCGGACAGAGTCAGCCCCAGCATTTT. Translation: CAWSPGQSQPQHF.